This TCR beta chain was sequenced in a study of shared clonotypes between healthy human individuals. Study-wide findings and caveats: Naive CD4 clonotypes overlapped across a handful of donors at about 5%.

The data were produced by immunoSEQ multiplex PCR, yet TCRdb's version contains in-frame clones alone and is incomplete. The sample lists some 2,400,000 clones, under 97% occurring once. V dropped 10 bases and J dropped 0 bases, with 16 bases sitting between them. The CDR3 totals 15 residues. CDR1 LNHDA and CDR2 SQIVND come from the germline V gene (reference sequence). A remark on this clone: As yet, its antigen is unknown.

What was sequenced was naive CD4+ T cells sorted from blood. Subset in this sample: CD45RA+ positively selected. The J gene is TRBJ2-4, the V gene TRBV19; possible D gene TRBD2, 5 bases. This receptor was obtained from a man aged 18-30 years in good health. The CDR3 is CATVDAGLAKNIQYF. For the CDR3, the DNA is TGTGCCACCGTTGATGCGGGCCTAGCCAAAAACATTCAGTACTTC. Complete variable domain (other parts from reference TRBV19 and TRBJ2-4): DGGITQSPKYLFRKEGQNVTLSCEQNLNHDAMYWYRQDPGQGLRLIYYSQIVNDFQKGDIAEGYSVSREKKESFPLTVTSAQKNPTAFYLCATVDAGLAKNIQYFGAGTRLSVL.